Presented here are 28 T cell receptor beta chains from one specimen sequenced in a study of T-cell memory formation after mild COVID-19 (dated by TCRdb to the early 2020s). Libraries came from 5' RACE. Sequencing took place on an Illumina NovaSeq 6000. TCRdb's own reprocessing of the public reads used fastp at Q25 and MiXCR and kept productive beta chains. Every entry covers one CDR3 protein and lists the most common genes and DNA from its rows. In this sample the table shows more than 100,000 distinct CDR3 sequences, about 5.9% of which occur a single time. Over 2% of the sample rests with the top ten. Sequencing was done on a sample of PBMCs or a T cell subset sorted from them (not recorded which). The receptors stem from an adult woman who had mild COVID-19 (a few samples of this study predate the infection). The sample titles of this study are shuffled in the database, so cell type and time point are left out; the donor was told from shared clones.

There are many counts of this clonotype. The chain has TRBV20-1 and TRBJ2-1, with a possible D match to TRBD2 (7 bases). From germline, CDR1 is DFQATT and CDR2 SNEGSKA (reference sequence). The CDR3 is made up of 16 amino acids. V dropped 2 bases and J dropped 7 bases, with 21 bases sitting between them. CDR3 DNA sequence: TGCAGTGCTAGAAGAATGACGGGGGGCTTTTGGAATGAGCAGTTCTTC. This encodes CSARRMTGGFWNEQFF.

This chain uses TRBV24-1 with TRBJ2-5, with a possible D match to TRBD2 (5 bases). V was shortened by 6 bases and J by 1 base, with 14 bases between the two germline ends. The CDR3 consists of 15 residues. In germline, CDR1 is KGHDR, CDR2 SFDVKD. This CDR3 reads CATSSISGIQETQYF. The CDR3 DNA follows: TGTGCCACCAGTTCGATATCGGGAATCCAAGAGACCCAGTACTTC.

The chain links TRBV7-9 to TRBJ2-5; 9 nucleotides line up with TRBD2. J lost 4 bases, V lost 4 bases, and 4 bases had no gene match. The CDR3 totals 14 residues. Germline lookup yields CDR1 SEHNR and CDR2 FQNEAQ (reference sequence). The CDR3 is CASSSSAGGETQYF. The DNA of the CDR3 is TGTGCCAGCAGCTCCTCAGCGGGGGGAGAGACCCAGTACTTC.

The table lists this clonotype with a few counts. The chain carries TRBV15 and TRBJ2-6, with 10 bases lining up with TRBD1. This CDR3 has 18 amino acids. V shed 0 bases, J shed 3 bases, and the junction held 5 bases outside the gene matches. CDR1 is LNHNV, CDR2 YYDKDF, per germline (reference sequence). The CDR3 DNA follows: TGTGCCACCAGCAGAGATCGGGGACAGGGGTTTGGGGCCAACGTCCTGACTTTC. Encoded protein: CATSRDRGQGFGANVLTF.

This clonotype appeared many times. The chain joins TRBV5-1 to TRBJ2-3; no definite D call. Trimming shortened V by 0 bases and J by 1 base, and 9 bases separated the two germline ends. This CDR3 comprises 15 residues. CDR1 and CDR2 (germline): SGHRS, YFSETQ. CDR3 DNA sequence: TGCGCCAGCAGCTTGGGGACCCCCGGCACAGATACGCAGTATTTT. Its protein is CASSLGTPGTDTQYF.

The table lists this clonotype with many counts. V and J are TRBV4-2 and TRBJ2-7; no definite D call. The CDR3 consists of 15 residues. Trimming stripped 4 bases from V and 0 bases from J, with 13 bases between. Looked up from germline, CDR1 is LGHNA and CDR2 is YNFKEQ. This chain's CDR3 is CASSRRLKDSYEQYF. In DNA form, the CDR3 reads TGTGCCAGCAGCCGGCGACTCAAGGACTCCTACGAGCAGTACTTC.

This clonotype was seen a few times. V and J are TRBV2 and TRBJ1-3; D ambiguous. The CDR3 spans 14 residues. Germline CDR1 reads SNHLY; CDR2 reads FYNNEI. The ends were cut back, 5 bases at V and 1 base at J, with 9 bases in the middle. CDR3 sequence (DNA): TGTGCCAGCAGTATGGGATGGTCTGGAAACACCATATATTTT. Encoded protein: CASSMGWSGNTIYF.

This clonotype has ten or more counts. The chain combines TRBV12-3 or TRBV12-4 with TRBJ2-3, with 7 bases fitting TRBD1. V dropped 3 bases and J dropped 4; count of bases not matched to a gene: 7. The CDR3 loop spans 15 amino acids. The DNA of the CDR3 is TGTGCCAGCAGTTTGCCAGGGGGTAACCCAGATACGCAGTATTTT. It specifies CASSLPGGNPDTQYF.

The gene calls are TRBV3-1 and TRBJ2-3, with 7 nucleotides matching TRBD2. CDR3 size: 19 residues. Germline CDR1 and CDR2: LGHDT and YNNKEL (reference sequence). V was clipped by 4 bases and J by 2 bases; unmatched bases: 18. CDR3 residues: CASSRLTLAGGSPTDTQYF. CDR3 nucleotide sequence: TGTGCCAGCAGCCGTCTCACCCTAGCCGGGGGGTCGCCCACAGATACGCAGTATTTT.

This clonotype has ten or more counts. This chain uses TRBV27 with TRBJ2-3; a possible D gene is TRBD1 (7 bases). This CDR3 spans 15 amino acids. The V end was cut by 6 bases, the J end by 0 bases, with 13 bases between. Per germline, CDR1 MNHEY and CDR2 SMNVEV (reference sequence). This chain's CDR3 is CASREQGTSTDTQYF. Written as DNA, the CDR3 is TGTGCCAGCAGAGAACAGGGGACTAGCACAGATACGCAGTATTTT.

This clonotype was seen repeatedly, ten times or more. The V call is TRBV20-1, the J call TRBJ1-6, with 7 bases lining up with TRBD1. Germline trimming cut 2 bases from V and 8 bases from J; bases unmatched to any gene: 6. This CDR3 comprises 14 residues. Germline V lookup: CDR1 DFQATT, CDR2 SNEGSKA (reference sequence). This chain's CDR3 is CSARPRGDHSPLHF. The DNA of the CDR3 is TGCAGTGCTAGACCCAGGGGGGACCATTCACCCCTCCACTTT.

Turning to this clonotype: This may stem from a read error, because a much larger clone lies one nucleotide away. V gene TRBV4-3 combines with J gene TRBJ2-6; D is perhaps TRBD1 (5 bases). This CDR3 has 14 amino acids. The germline V gene has CDR1 LGHNA and CDR2 YSLEER. CDR3 in amino acids: CASRQGVGANVLTF. DNA for the CDR3: TGCGCCAGCAGACAAGGGGTGGGGGCCAACGTCCTGACTTTC.

The chain couples TRBV18 to TRBJ1-6; D possibly corresponds to TRBD1 (6 bases). Germline CDR1 and CDR2: KGHSH and LQKENI. The CDR3 is made up of 13 amino acids. Trimming removed 4 bases from V and 10 bases from J, with 11 bases in between. The CDR3 here is CASSQTGTSPLHF. CDR3 bases: TGTGCCAGCTCACAAACAGGGACCTCACCCCTCCACTTT.

This clonotype was observed a handful of times. The chain employs TRBV18 and TRBJ2-3; D may be TRBD1 (6 bases). Per germline, CDR1 KGHSH and CDR2 LQKENI. This CDR3 has 14 residues. V lost 1 base and J lost 5, with 10 bases in between. As DNA, the CDR3 is TGTGCCAGCTCACCACGCCAGGGGCAAGATACGCAGTATTTT. Translating gives CASSPRQGQDTQYF.

Many counts were recorded for this clonotype. The V and J genes are TRBV29-1 and TRBJ1-4, with 7 bases that match TRBD1. The CDR3 is 13 residues long. The V gene end was trimmed by 4 bases and the J gene end by 8 bases; junction bases not matched to a gene: 7. Germline V lookup: CDR1 SQVTM, CDR2 ANQGSEA. CDR3 loop: CSVAPGTAEKLFF. In DNA, the CDR3 is TGCAGCGTTGCCCCCGGGACAGCAGAAAAACTGTTTTTT.

The V call is TRBV12-3 or TRBV12-4, the J call TRBJ1-2, with D possibly being TRBD1 (6 bases). Trimming took 2 bases from V and 8 from J, leaving 15 bases between them. This CDR3 has 14 residues. Here the CDR3 reads CASSLRAGDPGYTF. DNA for the CDR3: TGTGCCAGCAGTTTAAGGGCAGGGGATCCGGGCTACACCTTC.

The genes are TRBV18 and TRBJ1-5; a weak D match, TRBD1 (6 bases). Germline V gene lookup returns CDR1 KGHSH and CDR2 LQKENI. V was pared by 5 bases and J by 11 bases, with 22 bases between. CDR3 length equals 15 residues. CDR3 DNA: TGTGCCAGCTCAACGACCGGGACACCCACCGGGGCCCAGCATTTT. Its translation is CASSTTGTPTGAQHF.

The J gene is TRBJ2-4, the V gene TRBV6-5; possible D gene TRBD2, 6 bases. CDR1 is MNHEY and CDR2 is SVGAGI in the germline V gene. V lost 0 bases and J lost 6, with 12 bases in between. The CDR3 covers 15 residues. In DNA form, the CDR3 reads TGTGCCAGCAGTTACTCGGGGGGATACGGAAACATTCAGTACTTC. Translating it yields CASSYSGGYGNIQYF.

This clonotype was counted a few times. The rearrangement uses TRBV2 and TRBJ2-2; D possibly uses TRBD1 or TRBD2 (5 bases each). This CDR3 is built from 15 residues. The V end lost 7 bases, the J end lost 0 bases, and 12 bases lay between the germline ends. Germline V gene data show CDR1 as SNHLY and CDR2 as FYNNEI. The CDR3 here is CASKGSEANTGELFF. DNA of the CDR3: TGTGCCAGCAAGGGGAGCGAGGCGAACACCGGGGAGCTGTTTTTT.

V gene TRBV18 combines with J gene TRBJ2-2; D remains ambiguous. V gave up 1 base and J gave up 2 bases, with 8 bases separating them. Germline loops: CDR1 KGHSH, CDR2 LQKENI. The CDR3 covers 15 residues. The CDR3 sequence is CASSPQRRNTGELFF. The CDR3 bases are TGTGCCAGCTCACCACAGCGAAGAAACACCGGGGAGCTGTTTTTT.

This clonotype was seen more than once but under ten times. The genes are TRBV5-6 and TRBJ1-1; 9 nucleotides match TRBD1. This CDR3 is 15 amino acids long. Germline assignment: CDR1 SGHDT and CDR2 YYEEEE. J gave up 5 bases and V 5 bases, and 10 bases lay outside the gene matches. The CDR3: CASRTTGGKWTEAFF. The CDR3 DNA follows: TGTGCCAGCAGAACGACAGGGGGGAAATGGACTGAAGCTTTCTTT.

In its sample, this clonotype was seen a few times. The chain employs TRBV5-4 and TRBJ2-3; TRBD2 matches at 11 bases. Germline V gene lookup returns CDR1 SGHNT and CDR2 YYREEE (reference sequence). V lost 1 base, J lost 6 bases, and 13 bases stayed unmatched. This CDR3 comprises 18 residues. CDR3 in amino acids: CASSLKGFLAGGRDTQYF. CDR3 sequence (DNA): TGTGCCAGCAGCTTGAAGGGTTTTCTAGCGGGAGGACGGGATACGCAGTATTTT.

This clonotype has ten or more counts. This chain links TRBV5-1 with TRBJ2-5; no definite D call. The germline V gene has CDR1 SGHRS and CDR2 YFSETQ. With 3 bases removed from V and 1 base from J, the gap between germline ends came to 4 bases. This CDR3 is built from 12 residues. The CDR3: CASSSSQETQYF. Here the CDR3 DNA reads TGCGCCAGCAGCTCCAGCCAAGAGACCCAGTACTTC.

The CDR3 spells CATSPPTGSGANVLTF. The CDR3 DNA sequence: TGTGCCACCAGTCCACCGACAGGGTCTGGGGCCAACGTCCTGACTTTC. The chain is built from TRBV24-1 and TRBJ2-6, with 7 bases identical to TRBD1. Trimming removed 6 bases from V and 1 base from J; junction bases left unmatched: 5. The CDR3 has 16 residues. Germline CDR1 and CDR2: KGHDR and SFDVKD.

This clonotype was seen ten or more times. The V gene is TRBV11-3, the J gene TRBJ2-2; D could derive from TRBD1 or TRBD2 (5 bases each). V lost 3 bases, J lost 5 bases, and 19 bases lay in between. Per the germline V gene, CDR1 is SGHNT and CDR2 is YENEEA. The CDR3 runs to 17 residues. CDR3 sequence: CASSFQLGGQRTGELFF. In DNA form, the CDR3 reads TGTGCCAGCAGCTTTCAACTCGGAGGACAACGGACCGGGGAGCTGTTTTTT.

The chain carries TRBV6-2 or TRBV6-3 and TRBJ2-2; D gene unclear. The CDR3 is 14 amino acids. V was clipped by 6 bases and J by 2 bases, with 10 bases between them. The germline V gene has CDR1 MNHEY and CDR2 SVGEGT. As DNA, the CDR3 is TGTGCCAGCAGACAAGAAGCAAACACCGGGGAGCTGTTTTTT. The encoded protein is CASRQEANTGELFF.

The V gene is TRBV7-2, the J gene TRBJ1-2, with D possibly TRBD1 on 5 matching bases. Germline V gene sequence: CDR1 SGHTA, CDR2 FQGNSA. V was trimmed by 5 bases and J by 5 bases, leaving 21 bases between them. The CDR3 sequence is 16 residues long. CDR3 sequence reads: CASSQTGTYQPYGYTF. The DNA for the CDR3 is TGTGCCAGCAGCCAAACCGGGACTTATCAGCCGTATGGCTACACCTTC. The full variable domain, its missing parts supplied by reference TRBV7-2 and TRBJ1-2, is GAGVSQSPSNKVTEKGKDVELRCDPISGHTALYWYRQSLGQGLEFLIYFQGNSAPDKSGLPSDRFSAERTGGSVSTLTIQRTQQEDSAVYLCASSQTGTYQPYGYTFGSGTRLTVV.

The rearrangement links TRBV7-9 to TRBJ2-7; tentatively, D is TRBD2 (5 bases). Germline V CDR1 and CDR2: SEHNR, FQNEAQ (reference sequence). The CDR3 consists of 13 residues. V was cut by 2 bases and J by 6 bases, with 11 bases left in between. CDR3 bases: TGTGCCAGCAGCTTATCTTTAGGGAGCGAGCAGTACTTC. This encodes CASSLSLGSEQYF.